A selection of T cell receptor beta chains follows, all from one sample in a study of blood T cell repertoires in COVID-19. This table comes from immunoSEQ multiplex PCR, and its TCRdb copy is limited to in-frame clones, with some not included. The sample has 450,000 or so clones; around nine tenths are singletons. Input material: peripheral blood. Receptors were obtained from a woman aged 40 to 50 with COVID-19, enrolled during active disease. The CDR3 runs from the conserved cysteine through the conserved F or W. The order of the fields is clone size, D gene, V gene, J gene, CDR3 protein, CDR3 DNA. D genes are given only for firm matches. The size field is filled for only some rows; it gives once, few, many or a size class.

size: NA
D: NA
V: TRBV13
J: TRBJ2-7
CDR3: CASSSSSHYEQYF
DNA: TGTGCCAGCAGCTCATCGAGCCACTACGAGCAGTACTTC

size: NA
D: TRBD2
V: TRBV3-1/TRBV3-2
J: TRBJ2-3
CDR3: CASSQGKVAGAHTDTQYF
DNA: TGTGCCAGCAGCCAAGGAAAGGTGGCGGGAGCCCACACAGATACGCAGTATTTT

size: NA
D: TRBD1
V: TRBV19
J: TRBJ1-4
CDR3: CASSMTGTGVEKLFF
DNA: TGTGCCAGTAGTATGACCGGGACAGGGGTCGAAAAACTGTTTTTT

size: NA
D: TRBD2
V: TRBV9
J: TRBJ2-2
CDR3: CASSASGGYGELFF
DNA: TGTGCCAGCAGCGCCTCCGGGGGGTACGGGGAGCTGTTTTTT

size: NA
D: TRBD2
V: TRBV7-9
J: TRBJ2-1
CDR3: CASSLIGGAYNEQFF
DNA: TGTGCCAGCAGCCTAATCGGGGGGGCCTACAATGAGCAGTTCTTC

size: NA
D: NA
V: TRBV6-5
J: TRBJ1-2
CDR3: CASSYSEGFSYGYTF
DNA: TGTGCCAGCAGTTACTCGGAGGGATTTAGCTATGGCTACACCTTC

size: once
D: NA
V: TRBV18
J: TRBJ1-2
CDR3: CASSRAKTSYGYTF
DNA: TGTGCCAGCTCACGAGCGAAGACCTCTTATGGCTACACCTTC

size: NA
D: TRBD1
V: TRBV7-2
J: TRBJ1-6
CDR3: CASSPDRGVRSPLHF
DNA: TGTGCCAGCAGCCCTGACAGGGGGGTAAGATCACCCCTCCACTTT

size: NA
D: TRBD2
V: TRBV5-1
J: TRBJ2-5
CDR3: CASSLQGHSGAQETQYF
DNA: TGCGCCAGCAGCTTGCAGGGGCATAGCGGGGCCCAAGAGACCCAGTACTTC

size: NA
D: TRBD2
V: TRBV29-1
J: TRBJ2-3
CDR3: CSVWSDREGVGFESTDTQYF
DNA: TGCAGCGTTTGGTCAGATCGGGAGGGAGTTGGGTTTGAGAGCACAGATACGCAGTATTTT

size: few
D: TRBD1
V: TRBV5-1
J: TRBJ1-6
CDR3: CASSLRLNDPGQGNSPLHF
DNA: TGCGCCAGCAGCTTGAGGTTGAACGACCCGGGACAGGGGAATTCACCCCTCCACTTT

size: NA
D: NA
V: TRBV7-2
J: TRBJ1-5
CDR3: CASSPAVTPEQPQHF
DNA: TGTGCCAGCAGCCCGGCAGTCACTCCGGAGCAGCCCCAGCATTTT

size: NA
D: TRBD1
V: TRBV10-3
J: TRBJ1-1
CDR3: CAISRDRGAAEAFF
DNA: TGTGCCATCAGTAGGGACAGGGGAGCCGCTGAAGCTTTCTTT

size: NA
D: NA
V: TRBV30
J: TRBJ1-2
CDR3: CAWNQGPNYGYTF
DNA: TGTGCCTGGAATCAGGGGCCGAACTATGGCTACACCTTC

size: NA
D: TRBD1
V: TRBV6-1
J: TRBJ2-1
CDR3: CASSDPGGRGNEQFF
DNA: TGTGCCAGCAGTGACCCAGGGGGCCGGGGGAATGAGCAGTTCTTC

size: once
D: TRBD2
V: TRBV3-1/TRBV3-2
J: TRBJ2-5
CDR3: CASSLRRGVNQETQYF
DNA: TGTGCCAGCAGCCTGCGACGGGGGGTAAACCAAGAGACCCAGTACTTC

size: once
D: TRBD2
V: TRBV5-1
J: TRBJ2-1
CDR3: CASSLQRERNEQFF
DNA: TGCGCCAGCAGCTTACAGCGGGAGAGGAATGAGCAGTTCTTC

size: NA
D: TRBD1
V: TRBV7-9
J: TRBJ1-2
CDR3: CASSGEGQGILGGYTF
DNA: TGTGCCAGCAGCGGGGAGGGACAGGGGATACTGGGTGGCTACACCTTC

size: NA
D: TRBD1
V: TRBV24-1
J: TRBJ2-7
CDR3: CATSDPTGSREQYF
DNA: TGTGCCACCAGTGACCCGACAGGGTCGCGGGAGCAGTACTTC

size: NA
D: TRBD1
V: TRBV5-6
J: TRBJ1-1
CDR3: CASSLTGDTEAFF
DNA: TGTGCCAGCAGCCTCACAGGGGACACTGAAGCTTTCTTT

size: NA
D: TRBD2
V: TRBV5-1
J: TRBJ2-5
CDR3: CASSYRAGGIQETQYF
DNA: TGCGCCAGCAGCTACCGCGCGGGAGGAATCCAAGAGACCCAGTACTTC

size: NA
D: NA
V: TRBV10-3
J: TRBJ1-3
CDR3: CAISGRSADRSGNTIYF
DNA: TGTGCCATCAGCGGGAGATCGGCAGATCGCTCTGGAAACACCATATATTTT

size: few
D: NA
V: TRBV6-6
J: TRBJ2-7
CDR3: CASRKGRGFYEQYF
DNA: TGTGCCAGCAGGAAGGGCAGGGGATTCTACGAGCAGTACTTC

size: NA
D: TRBD2
V: TRBV7-3
J: TRBJ2-1
CDR3: CASSSELASSYNEQFF
DNA: TGTGCCAGCAGCTCCGAACTAGCGTCCTCCTACAATGAGCAGTTCTTC

size: NA
D: NA
V: TRBV10-3
J: TRBJ2-3
CDR3: CAISESRLTDTQYF
DNA: TGTGCCATCAGTGAGTCCCGACTAACAGATACGCAGTATTTT

size: NA
D: NA
V: TRBV3-1/TRBV3-2
J: TRBJ1-6
CDR3: CASSQVGSDSPLHF
DNA: TGTGCCAGCAGCCAAGTCGGGTCGGATTCACCCCTCCACTTT

size: NA
D: TRBD1
V: TRBV28
J: TRBJ2-7
CDR3: CASSLWGQDSVEQYF
DNA: TGTGCCAGCAGTTTATGGGGACAGGACTCCGTCGAGCAGTACTTC

size: NA
D: NA
V: TRBV6-4
J: TRBJ1-6
CDR3: CASSESQGGSSPLHF
DNA: TGTGCCAGCAGTGAGTCGCAGGGAGGGAGTTCACCCCTCCACTTT

size: NA
D: TRBD2
V: TRBV6-1
J: TRBJ2-1
CDR3: CASSASSGGSYNEQFF
DNA: TGTGCCAGCAGTGCCTCTAGCGGGGGATCGTACAATGAGCAGTTCTTC

size: few
D: TRBD1
V: TRBV18
J: TRBJ2-1
CDR3: CASSPGQIVIEQFF
DNA: TGTGCCAGCTCACCGGGACAGATCGTCATAGAGCAGTTCTTC

size: NA
D: TRBD1
V: TRBV5-4
J: TRBJ1-5
CDR3: CASSSDRGNQPQHF
DNA: TGTGCCAGCAGCTCCGACAGGGGGAATCAGCCCCAGCATTTT

size: NA
D: TRBD2
V: TRBV10-3
J: TRBJ2-4
CDR3: CAISEERGLLIAKNIQYF
DNA: TGTGCCATCAGTGAGGAGCGGGGGCTTCTGATAGCCAAAAACATTCAGTACTTC

size: NA
D: NA
V: TRBV6-2/TRBV6-3
J: TRBJ1-1
CDR3: CASSYPTGRATEAFF
DNA: TGTGCCAGCAGCTATCCGACAGGACGCGCCACTGAAGCTTTCTTT

size: NA
D: TRBD2
V: TRBV6-5
J: TRBJ2-7
CDR3: CASSLSGSVSYEQYF
DNA: TGTGCCAGCAGTCTCAGCGGGAGCGTTTCCTACGAGCAGTACTTC

size: NA
D: NA
V: TRBV28
J: TRBJ1-2
CDR3: CASSSTVNYGYTF
DNA: TGTGCCAGCAGTTCGACAGTTAACTATGGCTACACCTTC

size: NA
D: TRBD1
V: TRBV27
J: TRBJ1-2
CDR3: CASSSTGGGYTF
DNA: TGTGCCAGCAGTTCCACAGGGGGAGGCTACACCTTC

size: NA
D: TRBD1
V: TRBV7-2
J: TRBJ1-2
CDR3: CASSPGQAAYYGYTF
DNA: TGTGCCAGCAGCCCGGGACAGGCAGCATACTATGGCTACACCTTC

size: NA
D: TRBD1
V: TRBV4-2
J: TRBJ2-1
CDR3: CASSRETGGLLNEQFF
DNA: TGTGCCAGCAGCCGAGAGACAGGGGGCCTCCTCAATGAGCAGTTCTTC

size: NA
D: TRBD1
V: TRBV9
J: TRBJ1-6
CDR3: CASNPTGVGSPLHF
DNA: TGTGCCAGCAACCCGACAGGGGTTGGATCACCCCTCCACTTT

size: NA
D: NA
V: TRBV13
J: TRBJ2-7
CDR3: CASSSGRGRGYEQYF
DNA: TGTGCCAGCAGCTCCGGGAGGGGGCGTGGTTACGAGCAGTACTTC

size: NA
D: TRBD1
V: TRBV6-6
J: TRBJ2-5
CDR3: CASSRPLGTGASFQETQYF
DNA: TGTGCCAGCAGTCGGCCCTTAGGGACAGGGGCTTCTTTTCAAGAGACCCAGTACTTC

size: NA
D: TRBD1
V: TRBV6-2/TRBV6-3
J: TRBJ1-1
CDR3: CASSLKGAAEAFF
DNA: TGTGCCAGCAGTCTTAAGGGGGCTGCTGAAGCTTTCTTT